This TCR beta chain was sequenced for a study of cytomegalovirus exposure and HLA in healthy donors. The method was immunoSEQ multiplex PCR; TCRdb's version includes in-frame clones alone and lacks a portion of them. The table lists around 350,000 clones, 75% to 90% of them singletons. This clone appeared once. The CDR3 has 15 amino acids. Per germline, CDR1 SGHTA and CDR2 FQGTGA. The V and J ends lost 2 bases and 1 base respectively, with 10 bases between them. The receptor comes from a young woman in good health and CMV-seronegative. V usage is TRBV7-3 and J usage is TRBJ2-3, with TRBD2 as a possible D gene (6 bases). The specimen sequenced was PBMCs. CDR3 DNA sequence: TGTGCCAGCAGCTTAGGACTATCCCGCACAGATACGCAGTATTTT. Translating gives CASSLGLSRTDTQYF.